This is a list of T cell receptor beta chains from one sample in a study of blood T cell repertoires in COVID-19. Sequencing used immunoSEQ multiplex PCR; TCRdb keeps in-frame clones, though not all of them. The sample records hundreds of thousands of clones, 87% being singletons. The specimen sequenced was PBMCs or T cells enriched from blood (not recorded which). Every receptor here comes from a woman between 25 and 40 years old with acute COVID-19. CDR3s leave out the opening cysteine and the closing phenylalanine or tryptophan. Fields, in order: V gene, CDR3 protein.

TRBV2	ASSGLPYNEQF
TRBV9	ASSPGLVPYEQY
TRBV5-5	ASSGDSNTYEQY
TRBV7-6	ASSPSRVTGANVLT
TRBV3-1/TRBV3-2	ASSLRPGFQGTYSGANVLT
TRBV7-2	ASSLAMGLAIETQY
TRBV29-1	SVVWSDYGYT
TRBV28	ASSSGAGNEKLF
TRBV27	ASSSGGAYNEQF
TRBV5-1	ASAPTPSHYEQY
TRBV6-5	ASSYIQGFNTEAF
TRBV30	AWGTPGDRETQY
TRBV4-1	ASSQERSSGNTIY
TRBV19	ASSDWGANEQF
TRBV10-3	AISESSGGREQF